What follows are 2 T cell receptor beta chains derived from one specimen sequenced in a study of shared T cell receptors in the human thymus. Sequenced by immunoSEQ multiplex PCR; TCRdb stores in-frame clones only, minus some. The sample shows over 450,000 clones, 75% to 80% of them seen only once. These sequences were also reported in another study, on human thymus T cells.

The sequenced sample was thymocytes. These receptors all come from a boy younger than two with a congenital heart defect.

For the CDR3, the DNA is TGTGCCAGCAGTCCGCGGACTAGGGGCGGCATTCAGTACTTC. Translation: CASSPRTRGGIQYF. The chain has TRBV6-5 and TRBJ2-4; TRBD2 matches at 7 bases. With V trimmed by 5 bases and J by 9 bases, 10 bases remained unmatched. The germline V gene encodes CDR1 MNHEY and CDR2 SVGAGI. CDR3 size: 14 residues.

V usage is TRBV5-1 and J usage is TRBJ1-2; a weak D match, TRBD1 (5 bases). CDR1 and CDR2 from the germline V gene are SGHRS and YFSETQ. Trimming left V 4 bases short and J 4 bases short, with 11 bases between. The CDR3 consists of 13 residues. CDR3 coding DNA: TGCGCCAGCAGCCGTGAGGACATCTATGGCTACACCTTC. This sequence encodes CASSREDIYGYTF.